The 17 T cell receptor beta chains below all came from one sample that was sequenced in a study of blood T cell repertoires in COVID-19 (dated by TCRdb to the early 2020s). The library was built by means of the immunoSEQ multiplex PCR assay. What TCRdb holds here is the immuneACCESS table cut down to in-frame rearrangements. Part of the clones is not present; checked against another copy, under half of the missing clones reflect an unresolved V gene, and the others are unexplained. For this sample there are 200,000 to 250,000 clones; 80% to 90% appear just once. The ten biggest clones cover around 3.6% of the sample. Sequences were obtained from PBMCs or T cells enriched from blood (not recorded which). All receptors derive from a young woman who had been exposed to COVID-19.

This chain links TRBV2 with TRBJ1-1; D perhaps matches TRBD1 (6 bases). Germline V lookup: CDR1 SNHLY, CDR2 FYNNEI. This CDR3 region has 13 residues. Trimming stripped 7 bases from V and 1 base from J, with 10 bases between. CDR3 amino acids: CASMWGPNTEAFF. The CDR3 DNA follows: TGTGCCAGCATGTGGGGGCCGAACACTGAAGCTTTCTTT.

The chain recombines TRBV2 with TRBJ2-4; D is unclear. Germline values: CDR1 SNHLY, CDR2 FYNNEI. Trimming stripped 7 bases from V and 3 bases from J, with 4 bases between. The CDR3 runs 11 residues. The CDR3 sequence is CASTVKNIQYF. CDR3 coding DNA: TGTGCCAGCACAGTCAAAAACATTCAGTACTTC.

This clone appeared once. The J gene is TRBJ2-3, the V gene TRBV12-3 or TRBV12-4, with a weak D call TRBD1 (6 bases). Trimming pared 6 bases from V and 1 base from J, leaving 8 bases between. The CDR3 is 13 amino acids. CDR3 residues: CASRRQGTDTQYF. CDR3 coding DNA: TGTGCCAGCAGGAGACAGGGCACAGATACGCAGTATTTT.

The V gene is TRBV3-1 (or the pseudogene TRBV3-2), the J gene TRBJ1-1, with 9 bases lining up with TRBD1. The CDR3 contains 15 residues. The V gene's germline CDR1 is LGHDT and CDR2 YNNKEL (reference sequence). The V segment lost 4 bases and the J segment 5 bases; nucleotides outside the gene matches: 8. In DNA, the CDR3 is TGTGCCAGCAGCCTCACAGGGGGCAGAGGGACTGAAGCTTTCTTT. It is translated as CASSLTGGRGTEAFF.

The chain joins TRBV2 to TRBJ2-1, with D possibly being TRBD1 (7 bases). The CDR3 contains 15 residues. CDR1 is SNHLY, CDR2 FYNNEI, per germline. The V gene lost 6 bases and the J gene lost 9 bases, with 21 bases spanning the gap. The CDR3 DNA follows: TGTGCCAGCAGCCCTCGGGGCCAGGGGGGTCGTGAGCAGTTCTTC. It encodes CASSPRGQGGREQFF.

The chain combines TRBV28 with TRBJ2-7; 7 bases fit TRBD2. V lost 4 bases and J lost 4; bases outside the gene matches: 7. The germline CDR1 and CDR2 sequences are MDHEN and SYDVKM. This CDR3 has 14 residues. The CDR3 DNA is TGTGCCAGCAGTTCGTCAGCGGGATCGTACGAGCAGTACTTC. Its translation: CASSSSAGSYEQYF.

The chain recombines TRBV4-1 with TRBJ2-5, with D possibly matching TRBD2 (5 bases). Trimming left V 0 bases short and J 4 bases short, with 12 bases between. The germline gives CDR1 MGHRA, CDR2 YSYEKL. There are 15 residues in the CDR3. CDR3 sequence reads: CASSQEEAAGETQYF. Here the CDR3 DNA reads TGCGCCAGCAGCCAAGAGGAAGCCGCGGGAGAGACCCAGTACTTC.

The CDR3 DNA reads as TGCGCCAGCAGCGTGAAGCCGAACACCGGGGAGCTGTTTTTT. This translates into CASSVKPNTGELFF. The chain combines TRBV10-2 with TRBJ2-2; D not certain. The CDR3 is 14 amino acids. Trimming left V 6 bases short and J 0 bases short, with 8 bases between. CDR1 and CDR2 (germline): WSHSY, SAAADI.

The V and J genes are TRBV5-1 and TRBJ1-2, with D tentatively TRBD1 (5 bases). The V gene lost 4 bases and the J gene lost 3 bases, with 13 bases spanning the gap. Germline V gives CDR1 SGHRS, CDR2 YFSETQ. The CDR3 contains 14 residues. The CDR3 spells CASSRTTEHYGYTF. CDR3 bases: TGCGCCAGCAGCAGAACGACAGAACACTATGGCTACACCTTC.

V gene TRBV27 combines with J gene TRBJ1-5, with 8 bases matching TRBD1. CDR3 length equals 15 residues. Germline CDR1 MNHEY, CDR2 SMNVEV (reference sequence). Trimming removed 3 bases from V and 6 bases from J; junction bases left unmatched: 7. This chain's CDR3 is CASSFGQGGGQPQHF. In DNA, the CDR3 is TGTGCCAGCAGTTTTGGACAGGGAGGAGGTCAGCCCCAGCATTTT.

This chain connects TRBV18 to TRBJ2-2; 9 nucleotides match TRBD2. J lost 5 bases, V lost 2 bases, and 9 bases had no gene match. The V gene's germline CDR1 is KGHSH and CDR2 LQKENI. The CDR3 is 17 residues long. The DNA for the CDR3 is TGTGCCAGCTCACCATCTAGCGGGGATTATCCGACCGGGGAGCTGTTTTTT. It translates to CASSPSSGDYPTGELFF.

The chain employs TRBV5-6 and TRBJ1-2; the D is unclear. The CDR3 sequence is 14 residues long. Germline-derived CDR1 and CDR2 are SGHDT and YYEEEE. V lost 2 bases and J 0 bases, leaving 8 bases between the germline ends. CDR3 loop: CASSFLTPNYGYTF. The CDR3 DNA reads TGTGCCAGCAGCTTTTTGACACCTAACTATGGCTACACCTTC. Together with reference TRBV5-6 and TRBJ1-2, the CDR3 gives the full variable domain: DAGVTQSPTHLIKTRGQQVTLRCSPKSGHDTVSWYQQALGQGPQFIFQYYEEEERQRGNFPDRFSGHQFPNYSSELNVNALLLGDSALYLCASSFLTPNYGYTFGSGTRLTVV.

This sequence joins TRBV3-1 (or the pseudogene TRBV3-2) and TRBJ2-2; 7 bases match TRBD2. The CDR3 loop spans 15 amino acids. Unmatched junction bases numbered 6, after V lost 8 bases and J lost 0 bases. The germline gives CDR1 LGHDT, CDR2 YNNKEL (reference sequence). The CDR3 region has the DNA TGTGCCAGCCGCACGGGACTACCGAACACCGGGGAGCTGTTTTTT. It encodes CASRTGLPNTGELFF.

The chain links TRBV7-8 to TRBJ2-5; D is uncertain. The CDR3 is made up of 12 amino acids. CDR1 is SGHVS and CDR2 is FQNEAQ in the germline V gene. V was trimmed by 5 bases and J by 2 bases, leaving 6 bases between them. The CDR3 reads CASSPVQETQYF. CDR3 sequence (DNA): TGTGCCAGCAGCCCAGTACAAGAGACCCAGTACTTC.

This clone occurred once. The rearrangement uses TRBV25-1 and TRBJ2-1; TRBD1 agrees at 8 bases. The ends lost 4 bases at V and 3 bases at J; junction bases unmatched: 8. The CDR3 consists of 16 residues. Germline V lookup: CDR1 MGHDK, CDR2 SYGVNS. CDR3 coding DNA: TGTGCCAGCAGTGGCCTGGGGGACAGGCTCTACAATGAGCAGTTCTTC. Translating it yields CASSGLGDRLYNEQFF.

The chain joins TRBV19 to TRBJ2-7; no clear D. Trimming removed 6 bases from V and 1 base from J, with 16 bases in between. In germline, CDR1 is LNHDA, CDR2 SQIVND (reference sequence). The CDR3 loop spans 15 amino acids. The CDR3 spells CASRSHSSTSYEQYF. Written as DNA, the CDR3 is TGTGCCAGTAGATCGCACTCGAGTACGTCCTACGAGCAGTACTTC. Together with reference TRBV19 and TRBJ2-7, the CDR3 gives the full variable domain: DGGITQSPKYLFRKEGQNVTLSCEQNLNHDAMYWYRQDPGQGLRLIYYSQIVNDFQKGDIAEGYSVSREKKESFPLTVTSAQKNPTAFYLCASRSHSSTSYEQYFGPGTRLTVT.

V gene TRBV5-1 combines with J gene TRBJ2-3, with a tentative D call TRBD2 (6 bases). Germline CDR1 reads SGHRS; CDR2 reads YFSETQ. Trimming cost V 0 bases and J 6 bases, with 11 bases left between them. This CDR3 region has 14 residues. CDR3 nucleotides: TGCGCCAGCAGCTTGGACAGTCGGGGGGATACGCAGTATTTT. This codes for CASSLDSRGDTQYF. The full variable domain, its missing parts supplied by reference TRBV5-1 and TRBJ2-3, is KAGVTQTPRYLIKTRGQQVTLSCSPISGHRSVSWYQQTPGQGLQFLFEYFSETQRNKGNFPGRFSGRQFSNSRSEMNVSTLELGDSALYLCASSLDSRGDTQYFGPGTRLTVL.